A single sample is the source of the 21 T cell receptor beta chains below, sequenced in a study of T cells in women clearing cervical HPV infection (dated by TCRdb to 2016 to 2019). The library was made by the immunoSEQ multiplex PCR assay. Sourced from immuneACCESS, this table was stored by TCRdb with only in-frame sequences that have V and J called. A share of the clones is absent; for the studies checked, an unresolved V gene accounts for under half, and the remainder has no known explanation. The sample table records fewer than 50,000 clones. 7.6% of the sample is held by the ten biggest clonotypes. Sequencing used blood buffy coat. The receptors here all came from a woman between 18 and 75 years old with a cervical HPV16 infection that either progressed to CIN3+ or cleared (not recorded which).

About this clone itself: From the germline J gene comes the end of the CDR3, since the read stops 3 residues before it. This chain links TRBV20-1 with TRBJ1-6; 10 bases agree with TRBD1. The CDR3 sequence is 16 residues long. The V gene end was trimmed by 6 bases and the J gene end by 5 bases; junction bases not matched to a gene: 10. CDR1 and CDR2 (germline): DFQATT, SNEGSKA (reference sequence). Incomplete CDR3 DNA: TGCAGTGCCCAAGTAGACGGGACAGGGGATAATTCACCC. Translating gives CSAQVDGTGDNSP. The entire CDR3 is CSAQVDGTGDNSPLHF.

Remarks on this clone: Sequencing ends 3 residues short of the CDR3 end; the germline J gene provides the rest. This rearrangement joins TRBV12-3 or TRBV12-4 to TRBJ2-7; D perhaps matches TRBD2 (6 bases). The V end lost 5 bases, the J end lost 4 bases, and 12 bases lay between the germline ends. The CDR3 contains 13 residues. The chain's CDR3 is CASSLGTPYEQYF. The sequenced part of the CDR3 DNA is TGTGCCAGCAGTCTCGGGACTCCATACGAG.

CDR3 sequence: CSVDPTVNTEAFF. CDR3 DNA (partial): TGCAGCGTTGACCCTACCGTGAACACTGAA. This chain uses TRBV29-1 with TRBJ1-1, with D hard to call. The read ends 3 residues early relative to the CDR3; the germline J gene fills the gap. CDR1 is SQVTM, CDR2 ANQGSEA, per germline. V was trimmed by 3 bases and J by 0 bases, leaving 8 bases between them. The CDR3 covers 13 residues. The full variable domain, its missing parts supplied by reference TRBV29-1 and TRBJ1-1, is SAVISQKPSRDICQRGTSLTIQCQVDSQVTMMFWYRQQPGQSLTLIATANQGSEATYESGFVIDKFPISRPNLTFSTLTVSNMSPEDSSIYLCSVDPTVNTEAFFGQGTRLTVV.

Details on this clone: The read ends 3 residues shy of where the CDR3 ends; the end is completed using the germline J gene. J is TRBJ1-2 and V is TRBV5-1; D remains ambiguous. The CDR3 spans 15 residues. The germline gives CDR1 SGHRS, CDR2 YFSETQ. Trimming took 0 bases from V and 2 from J, leaving 11 bases between them. The CDR3 sequence is CASSLDWQINYGYTF. The CDR3 bases that were read are TGCGCCAGCAGCTTGGATTGGCAGATAAACTATGGC.

A note on this clone: The read halts 3 residues ahead of the CDR3 end, with the missing end drawn from the germline J gene. V usage is TRBV6-2 or TRBV6-3 and J usage is TRBJ1-6, with D unresolved. V was shortened by 7 bases and J by 4 bases, with 11 bases between the two germline ends. Germline loops: CDR1 MNHEY, CDR2 SVGEGT. The CDR3 length is 14 residues. The covered CDR3 bases are TGTGCCAGCACCAGGACTCTTTATAATTCACCC. Its protein product is CASTRTLYNSP. The complete CDR3 sequence is CASTRTLYNSPLHF.

Note on this clone: One end of the junction fails to match germline, which may point to a read error. The read comes to an end 3 residues before the CDR3 does, leaving the germline J gene to fill in the end. The V gene is TRBV7-9, the J gene TRBJ2-3; D not resolved. CDR3 length equals 12 residues. The germline V gene encodes CDR1 SEHNR and CDR2 FQNEAQ (reference sequence). The sequenced part of the CDR3 DNA is TGTTCCAGCAGCGTAAGCACAGATACG. Its translation: CSSSVSTDT. The whole CDR3 is CSSSVSTDTQYF.

In the case of this clone: The read ends 3 residues early relative to the CDR3; the germline J gene fills the gap. The chain employs TRBV5-6 and TRBJ2-5, with D possibly being TRBD1 (6 bases). Germline V gene lookup returns CDR1 SGHDT and CDR2 YYEEEE. V lost 1 base and J 0 bases, leaving 10 bases between the germline ends. The CDR3 sequence is 15 residues long. The part of the CDR3 DNA that was read is TGTGCCAGCAGCTTGTATGACAGGTACCAAGAGACC. Its protein is CASSLYDRYQET. The whole CDR3 sequence reads CASSLYDRYQETQYF.

A word on this clone: Read coverage stops 3 residues before the CDR3 terminus; the germline J gene supplies the remainder. V gene TRBV5-5 combines with J gene TRBJ2-3; D not resolved. Germline CDR1 and CDR2: SGHKS and YYEKEE (reference sequence). The V and J ends lost 4 bases and 6 bases respectively, with 15 bases between them. The CDR3 loop spans 14 amino acids. The chain's CDR3 is CASSQDSRMDTQYF. The covered CDR3 bases are TGTGCCAGCAGCCAAGATTCTAGGATGGATACG.

In the case of this clone: The CDR3 is cut off 3 residues early in the read; its end comes from the germline J gene. The chain employs TRBV7-8 and TRBJ1-3; TRBD1 agrees at 7 bases. Germline CDR1 reads SGHVS; CDR2 reads FQNEAQ. The V segment lost 5 bases and the J segment 4 bases; nucleotides outside the gene matches: 2. The length of the CDR3 is 13 residues. This chain's CDR3 is CASSAGQGNTIYF. Partial CDR3 DNA: TGTGCCAGCAGCGCGGGACAGGGAAACACC.

For this clone: The read ends 3 residues early relative to the CDR3; the germline J gene fills the gap. This rearrangement joins TRBV18 to TRBJ2-1; 11 bases fit TRBD2. Germline V lookup: CDR1 KGHSH, CDR2 LQKENI. V was clipped by 0 bases and J by 2 bases; unmatched bases: 9. The CDR3 consists of 19 residues. The CDR3 DNA, read in part, is TGTGCCAGCTCACCACCGCAACTAGCGGGAGTTGGGGCCTACAATGAG. Protein: CASSPPQLAGVGAYNE. The entire CDR3 protein reads CASSPPQLAGVGAYNEQFF.

Comment on this clone: The read terminates 3 residues before the CDR3 end, so the remaining end is supplied by the germline J gene. The V call is TRBV19, the J call TRBJ1-2; D gene unclear. V was pared by 9 bases and J by 1 base, with 9 bases between. The CDR3 contains 12 residues. Per the germline V gene, CDR1 is LNHDA and CDR2 is SQIVND (reference sequence). CDR3 DNA, as far as it was read: TGTGCCAGCTCGTACAATAACTATGGC. Protein: CASSYNNYG. The complete CDR3 sequence is CASSYNNYGYTF.

Concerning this clone: The CDR3 goes on 3 residues after the read ends, and that part is filled in from the germline J gene. This sequence joins TRBV20-1 and TRBJ2-5; 8 bases match TRBD2. Germline lookup yields CDR1 DFQATT and CDR2 SNEGSKA (reference sequence). The trim removed 2 bases at V and 5 bases at J, leaving 16 bases unmatched. The CDR3 runs 17 residues. CDR3 amino acids: CSARIGGVGQHWETQYF. The sequenced CDR3 bases are TGCAGTGCTAGAATCGGGGGGGTGGGCCAACATTGGGAGACC.

To note about this clone: The read ends 3 residues early relative to the CDR3; the germline J gene fills the gap. The rearrangement uses TRBV18 and TRBJ1-5; no clear D. The germline V gene encodes CDR1 KGHSH and CDR2 LQKENI. The CDR3 is made up of 13 amino acids. V lost 1 base to trimming and J lost 5 bases, with 6 bases between them. The CDR3 is CASSPQGDQPQHF. Incomplete CDR3 DNA: TGTGCCAGCTCACCACAGGGTGATCAGCCC.

The CDR3 is CASTLDSLNEQFF. Incomplete CDR3 DNA: TGTGCCAGCACCCTGGACAGCCTTAATGAG. The rearrangement uses TRBV6-2 or TRBV6-3 and TRBJ2-1, with D tentatively TRBD1 (6 bases). Read data end 3 residues before the CDR3 end; the end is taken from the germline J gene. The CDR3 is 13 amino acids. V lost 7 bases and J lost 7, with 14 bases in between. From germline, CDR1 is MNHEY and CDR2 SVGEGT.

In the case of this clone: From the germline J gene comes the end of the CDR3, since the read stops 3 residues before it. V gene TRBV6-1 combines with J gene TRBJ1-5, with D uncertain. Germline V gene lookup returns CDR1 MNHNS and CDR2 SASEGT. CDR3 length: 12 residues. Between the trimmed V and J ends, which lost 1 base and 5 bases, there was a span of 3 bases. The CDR3 protein is CASSEGHQPQHF. The CDR3 bases that were read are TGTGCCAGCAGTGAAGGGCATCAGCCC.

Notes on this clone: Read data end 3 residues before the CDR3 end; the end is taken from the germline J gene. The V gene is TRBV19, the J gene TRBJ2-1; 10 positions match TRBD1. Germline CDR1 reads LNHDA; CDR2 reads SQIVND (reference sequence). CDR3 length: 15 residues. The J segment lost 8 bases and the V segment lost 6 bases, leaving 10 bases of the junction unmatched. The CDR3 loop is CASSPDRGQGDEQFF. Partial CDR3 DNA: TGTGCCAGTAGCCCCGACAGGGGGCAAGGGGATGAG.

To note about this clone: The read ends 3 residues shy of where the CDR3 ends; the end is completed using the germline J gene. The genes are TRBV28 and TRBJ1-5; D possibly corresponds to TRBD1 (5 bases). The CDR3 has 17 residues. Trimming pared 5 bases from V and 5 bases from J, leaving 22 bases between. Germline V gene sequence: CDR1 MDHEN, CDR2 SYDVKM. Incomplete CDR3 DNA: TGTGCCAGCAGTCGCCATATTATGCACGGGGACTATCAGCCC. As protein: CASSRHIMHGDYQP. The entire CDR3 protein is CASSRHIMHGDYQPQHF.

On this clone itself: Read sequence stops 3 residues before the CDR3 end, and the germline J gene provides the missing end. The rearrangement links TRBV7-9 to TRBJ1-1, with D perhaps matching TRBD1 (5 bases). CDR3 size: 12 residues. Germline V gene data show CDR1 as SEHNR and CDR2 as FQNEAQ (reference sequence). CDR3 region: CASTPGGVGAFF. The sequenced part of the CDR3 DNA is TGTGCCAGCACCCCGGGGGGGGTAGGA.

On this clone: Read sequence stops 3 residues before the CDR3 end, and the germline J gene provides the missing end. The chain uses TRBV6-1 and TRBJ2-2; 7 bases line up with TRBD2. Germline V lookup: CDR1 MNHNS, CDR2 SASEGT. The CDR3 runs 15 residues. Losses at the gene ends were 2 bases for V and 6 bases for J; bases not matched to a gene: 6. The CDR3 bases that were read are TGTGCCAGCAGTGAACGAGCGGGAACCCCCGGGGAG. It translates to CASSERAGTPGE. The full CDR3 protein is CASSERAGTPGELFF.

In the case of this clone: The sequenced fragment ends 3 residues before the CDR3 boundary, so the rest is inferred from the germline J gene. The gene calls are TRBV11-2 and TRBJ1-4; 10 nucleotides match TRBD1. The CDR3 covers 14 residues. V shed 5 bases, J shed 7 bases, and the junction held 4 bases outside the gene matches. Germline V gene data show CDR1 as SGHAT and CDR2 as FQNNGV. The DNA read from the CDR3 is TGTGCCAGCAGCCGCGGGACAGGGGTTGAAAAA. Amino acid sequence: CASSRGTGVEK. Given in full, the CDR3 is CASSRGTGVEKLFF. Using reference TRBV11-2 and TRBJ1-4 for the parts outside the CDR3, the full variable domain is EAGVAQSPRYKIIEKRQSVAFWCNPISGHATLYWYQQILGQGPKLLIQFQNNGVVDDSQLPKDRFSAERLKGVDSTLKIQPAKLEDSAVYLCASSRGTGVEKLFFGSGTQLSVL.

On this clone itself: The read is 3 residues too short to cover the CDR3 end, so that end is filled in from the germline J gene. The chain has TRBV20-1 and TRBJ2-3; 12 nucleotides line up with TRBD2. This CDR3 spans 15 amino acids. Germline V gene data show CDR1 as DFQATT and CDR2 as SNEGSKA (reference sequence). Trimming cost V 6 bases and J 4 bases; bases outside gene matches: 8. Incomplete CDR3 DNA: TGCAGTGCACCCCCCCTAGCGGGAGGGCCAGATACG. It yields the protein CSAPPLAGGPDT. The CDR3 in full is CSAPPLAGGPDTQYF.